This paragraph covers one TCR beta chain sequence. No antigen is known for it. Germline V lookup: CDR1 SGHDN, CDR2 FVKESK. V was cut by 4 bases and J by 7 bases, with 22 bases left in between. This CDR3 is built from 16 residues. For each subset, genomic DNA was distributed in equal portions over several immunoSEQ plates. Sequencing was performed with immunoSEQ multiplex PCR; in TCRdb, only in-frame clones are kept and a portion is missing. This table holds roughly 2.1 million clones, about 92% found once. The data were obtained in a study of shared clonotypes between healthy human individuals. The wider study: Researchers drew samples from a couple of women and three men aged 18 to 49.

Overall study findings and caveats: Generation probability values for non-shared clonotypes were lower than those for clonotypes shared by all four donors.

Positive CCR7 selection of CD45RO-negative cells yielded the naive CD8 cells, and terminally differentiated effector memory CD45RA+ cells were excluded. What was sequenced was naive CD8+ T cells from PBMCs. The chain combines TRBV14 with TRBJ2-5, with D maybe TRBD2 (7 bases). This receptor was taken from a man between 18 and 35 years old in good health. Some clones in this sample may be carry-over from other donors' samples. CDR3 DNA: TGTGCCAGCAGCCTCACGCGCGGGGGCGTACGCGTGACCCAGTACTTC. This translates into CASSLTRGGVRVTQYF. The full variable domain, completed using reference TRBV14 and TRBJ2-5, is EAGVTQFPSHSVIEKGQTVTLRCDPISGHDNLYWYRRVMGKEIKFLLHFVKESKQDESGMPNNRFLAERTGGTYSTLKVQPAELEDSGVYFCASSLTRGGVRVTQYFGPGTRLLVL.